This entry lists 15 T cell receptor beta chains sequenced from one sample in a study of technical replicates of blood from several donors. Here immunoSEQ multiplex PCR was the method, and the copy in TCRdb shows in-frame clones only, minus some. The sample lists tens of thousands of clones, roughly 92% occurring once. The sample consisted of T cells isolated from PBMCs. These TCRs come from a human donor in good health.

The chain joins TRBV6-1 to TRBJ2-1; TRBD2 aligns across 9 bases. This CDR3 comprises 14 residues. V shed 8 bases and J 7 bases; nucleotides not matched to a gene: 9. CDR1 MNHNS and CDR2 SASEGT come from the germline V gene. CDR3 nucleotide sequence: TGTGCCAGCGGTCGATTAGCGGGAGTGAATGAGCAGTTCTTC. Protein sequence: CASGRLAGVNEQFF.

CDR3 nucleotide sequence: TGTGCCAGCAGTTTATTCGGAACAGGGATGAACACTGAAGCTTTCTTT. Amino acid sequence: CASSLFGTGMNTEAFF. The chain is built from TRBV28 and TRBJ1-1; TRBD1 might be the D (6 bases). Trimming removed 1 base at V and 0 bases at J, with 12 bases between. The CDR3 covers 16 residues. Germline CDR1 and CDR2: MDHEN and SYDVKM. The whole variable domain, filled in from reference TRBV28 and TRBJ1-1, reads DVKVTQSSRYLVKRTGEKVFLECVQDMDHENMFWYRQDPGLGLRLIYFSYDVKMKEKGDIPEGYSVSREKKERFSLILESASTNQTSMYLCASSLFGTGMNTEAFFGQGTRLTVV.

The CDR3 DNA follows: TGTGCCAGCAGTCTAGACAGGGTCGAGCAGTACTTC. Encoded protein: CASSLDRVEQYF. The chain couples TRBV28 to TRBJ2-7; 7 bases match TRBD1. This CDR3 contains 12 residues. The V and J ends lost 5 bases and 6 bases, in that order; junction bases with no gene match: 4. The germline V gene encodes CDR1 MDHEN and CDR2 SYDVKM.

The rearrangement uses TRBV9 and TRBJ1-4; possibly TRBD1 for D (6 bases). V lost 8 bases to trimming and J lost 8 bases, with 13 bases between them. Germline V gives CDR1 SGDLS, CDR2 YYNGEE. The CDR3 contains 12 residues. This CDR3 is CASGDITEKLFF. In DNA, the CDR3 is TGTGCCAGTGGGGACATTACCGAAAAACTGTTTTTT.

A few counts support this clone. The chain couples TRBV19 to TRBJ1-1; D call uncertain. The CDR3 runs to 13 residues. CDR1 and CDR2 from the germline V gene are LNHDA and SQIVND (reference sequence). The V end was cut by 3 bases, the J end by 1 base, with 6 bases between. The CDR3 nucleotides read TGTGCCAGTAGTATGAACAGGAACACTGAAGCTTTCTTT. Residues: CASSMNRNTEAFF.

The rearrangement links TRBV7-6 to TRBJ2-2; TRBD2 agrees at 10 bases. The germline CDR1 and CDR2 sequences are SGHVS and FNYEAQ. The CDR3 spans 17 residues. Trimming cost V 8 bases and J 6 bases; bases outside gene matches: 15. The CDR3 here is CASSKHASGSGAGELFF. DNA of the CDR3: TGTGCCAGCTCCAAACACGCTAGCGGGAGTGGAGCCGGGGAGCTGTTTTTT.

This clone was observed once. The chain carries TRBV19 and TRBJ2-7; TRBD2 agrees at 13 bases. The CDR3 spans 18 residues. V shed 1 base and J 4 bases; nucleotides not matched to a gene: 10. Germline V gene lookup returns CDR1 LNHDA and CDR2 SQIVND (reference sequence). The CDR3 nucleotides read TGTGCCAGTAGTATAGTAGCCCGACTAGCGGGAGGAGGTTACGAGCAGTACTTC. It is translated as CASSIVARLAGGGYEQYF.

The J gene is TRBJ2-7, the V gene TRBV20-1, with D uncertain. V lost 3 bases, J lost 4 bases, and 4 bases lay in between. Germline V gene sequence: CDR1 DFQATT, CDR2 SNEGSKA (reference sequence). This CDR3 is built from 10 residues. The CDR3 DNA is TGCAGTGCTAGCCTTTACGAGCAGTACTTC. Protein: CSASLYEQYF.

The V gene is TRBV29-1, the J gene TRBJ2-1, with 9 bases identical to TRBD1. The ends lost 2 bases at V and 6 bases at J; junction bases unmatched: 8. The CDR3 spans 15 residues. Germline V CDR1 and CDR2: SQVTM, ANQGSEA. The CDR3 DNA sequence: TGCAGCGTTGAATCCGGGACAGGGAAGCCCAATGAGCAGTTCTTC. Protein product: CSVESGTGKPNEQFF.

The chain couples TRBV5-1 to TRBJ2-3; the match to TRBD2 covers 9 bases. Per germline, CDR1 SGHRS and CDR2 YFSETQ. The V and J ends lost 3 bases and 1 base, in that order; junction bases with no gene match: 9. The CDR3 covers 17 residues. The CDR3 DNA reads TGCGCCAGCAGCTCCTTAGCGGGAGCGGATGGCACAGATACGCAGTATTTT. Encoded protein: CASSSLAGADGTDTQYF.

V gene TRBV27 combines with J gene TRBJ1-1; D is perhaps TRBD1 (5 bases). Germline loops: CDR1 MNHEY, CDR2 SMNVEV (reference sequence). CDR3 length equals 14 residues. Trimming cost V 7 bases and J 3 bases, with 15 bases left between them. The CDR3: CASTTLRADTEAFF. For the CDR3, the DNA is TGTGCCAGCACGACTCTCAGGGCGGACACTGAAGCTTTCTTT.

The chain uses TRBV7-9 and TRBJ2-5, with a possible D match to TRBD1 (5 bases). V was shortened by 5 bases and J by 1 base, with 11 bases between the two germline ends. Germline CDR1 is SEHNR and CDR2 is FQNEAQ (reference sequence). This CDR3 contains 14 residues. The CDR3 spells CASSPKGLQETQYF. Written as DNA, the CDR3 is TGTGCCAGCAGCCCAAAGGGGCTCCAAGAGACCCAGTACTTC.

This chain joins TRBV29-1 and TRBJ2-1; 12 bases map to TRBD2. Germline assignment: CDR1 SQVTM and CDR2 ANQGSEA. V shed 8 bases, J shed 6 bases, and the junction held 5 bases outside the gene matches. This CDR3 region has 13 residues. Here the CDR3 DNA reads TGCAGCCCGGGACTAGCGGGTGGCAATGAGCAGTTCTTC. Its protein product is CSPGLAGGNEQFF.

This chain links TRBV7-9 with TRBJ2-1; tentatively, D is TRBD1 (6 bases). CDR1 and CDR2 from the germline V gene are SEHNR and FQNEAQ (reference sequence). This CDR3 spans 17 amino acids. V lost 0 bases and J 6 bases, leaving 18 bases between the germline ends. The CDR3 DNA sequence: TGTGCCAGCAGCTTAGCCCACGGCAGGGGATCCAGCAATGAGCAGTTCTTC. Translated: CASSLAHGRGSSNEQFF.

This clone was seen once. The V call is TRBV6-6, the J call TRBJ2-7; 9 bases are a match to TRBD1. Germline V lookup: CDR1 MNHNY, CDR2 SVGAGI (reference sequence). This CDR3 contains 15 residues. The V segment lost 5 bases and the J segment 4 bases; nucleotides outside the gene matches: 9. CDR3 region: CASSRTPGQGYEQYF. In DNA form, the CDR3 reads TGTGCCAGCAGTCGAACACCGGGACAGGGTTACGAGCAGTACTTC.